One and the same sample provided the 4 T cell receptor beta chains below, sequenced in a study of T-cell memory formation after mild COVID-19. TCRdb fed the 5' RACE reads into MiXCR, producing one record per CDR3 protein. This repertoire shows some 320,000 distinct CDR3 sequences, around 15% found once; its top ten account for around 24%. The sample comprised PBMCs or a T cell subset sorted from them (not recorded which). Source of these receptors: a man aged 18 to 30 who had mild COVID-19 (a few samples of this study predate the infection). Cell type and time point are not known.

This clonotype was seen many times. The chain combines TRBV4-3 with TRBJ2-1; tentative D call: TRBD2 (5 bases). The CDR3 is 15 amino acids. Germline V gene lookup returns CDR1 LGHNA and CDR2 YSLEER. Trimming left V 4 bases short and J 0 bases short, with 10 bases between. CDR3 DNA sequence: TGCGCCAGCAGCCGGAGGTCCGGCTCCTACAATGAGCAGTTCTTC. Translation gives CASSRRSGSYNEQFF.

The rearrangement uses TRBV20-1 and TRBJ1-2, with 12 bases lining up with TRBD1. V trimming: 5 bases; J trimming: 2 bases; junction bases outside the gene matches: 3. CDR3 length equals 14 residues. Germline V gene lookup returns CDR1 DFQATT and CDR2 SNEGSKA (reference sequence). For the CDR3, the DNA is TGCAGTGCTGGGGGACAGGGGGCAAACTATGGCTACACCTTC. This translates into CSAGGQGANYGYTF.

The chain couples TRBV7-2 to TRBJ1-3, with a weak D call TRBD1 (5 bases). The CDR3 spans 16 residues. The V and J ends lost 0 bases and 1 base respectively, with 10 bases between them. The germline V gene encodes CDR1 SGHTA and CDR2 FQGNSA. CDR3 nucleotide sequence: TGTGCCAGCAGCTTAGCGGAGGGGCTGTCTGGAAACACCATATATTTT. Translated: CASSLAEGLSGNTIYF. Looking up the rest from reference TRBV7-2 and TRBJ1-3 gives the full variable domain: GAGVSQSPSNKVTEKGKDVELRCDPISGHTALYWYRQSLGQGLEFLIYFQGNSAPDKSGLPSDRFSAERTGGSVSTLTIQRTQQEDSAVYLCASSLAEGLSGNTIYFGEGSWLTVV.

This clonotype was picked up a small number of times. The CDR3 protein is CASTSWTGWDEQYV. The CDR3, as DNA: TGTGCCAGCACCAGTTGGACAGGGTGGGACGAGCAGTACGTC. The chain combines TRBV6-1 with TRBJ2-7, with 8 bases identical to TRBD1. CDR3 length: 14 amino acids. J gave up 5 bases and V 7 bases, and 10 bases lay outside the gene matches. Germline V gene sequence: CDR1 MNHNS, CDR2 SASEGT.